The rows below give T cell receptor beta chains drawn from one sample of a study of blood T cell repertoires in COVID-19. TCRdb's table, derived via immunoSEQ multiplex PCR, lists solely in-frame clones and lacks some. This sample yields fewer than 400,000 clones, of which 85% to 90% are seen a single time; less than 2% belongs to the top ten. The sample taken for sequencing was PBMCs or T cells enriched from blood (not recorded which). The source of these receptors is a woman between 25 and 40 years old who had recovered from COVID-19. Both conserved end residues are part of each CDR3. Each record gives: clone size, V gene, J gene, D gene, CDR3 protein, CDR3 DNA. D genes are given only for firm matches. Rows give clone size only sometimes, using once, few, many, or a class for an expanded clone.

once	TRBV19	TRBJ2-7	TRBD1	CASKFRPTGGYEQYF	TGTGCCAGTAAGTTTCGACCGACAGGGGGTTACGAGCAGTACTTC
-	TRBV27	TRBJ2-7	TRBD2	CASSASGTSYLSYEQYF	TGTGCCAGCAGTGCCTCCGGGACTAGCTACCTATCCTACGAGCAGTACTTC
-	TRBV9	TRBJ1-1	-	CASSILDTNTEAFF	TGTGCCAGCAGCATACTTGACACGAACACTGAAGCTTTCTTT
-	TRBV7-9	TRBJ2-7	-	CASSLVNEQYF	TGTGCCAGCAGCTTAGTTAACGAGCAGTACTTC
-	TRBV5-1	TRBJ1-3	-	CASSLEGHFSSGNTIYF	TGCGCCAGCAGCTTGGAGGGGCACTTTAGCTCTGGAAACACCATATATTTT
-	TRBV18	TRBJ1-1	-	CASSPGGLTEAFF	TGTGCCAGCTCACCCGGGGGGCTAACTGAAGCTTTCTTT
-	TRBV12-5	TRBJ2-7	TRBD1	CASGLTPGQGGEQYF	TGTGCTAGTGGTTTGACTCCGGGACAGGGGGGCGAGCAGTACTTC
-	TRBV7-6	TRBJ2-2	TRBD1	CASSLYPGGQGANTGELFF	TGTGCCAGCAGCTTATACCCGGGTGGCCAGGGGGCCAACACCGGGGAGCTGTTTTTT
-	TRBV27	TRBJ2-7	TRBD1	CASSFLDRTYEQYF	TGTGCCAGCAGTTTCTTGGACAGGACCTACGAGCAGTACTTC
-	TRBV2	TRBJ1-5	-	CASSPDSLDQPQHF	TGTGCCAGCAGTCCGGACAGCCTTGATCAGCCCCAGCATTTT
-	TRBV30	TRBJ2-7	TRBD1	CAWSVLGQGPYEQYF	TGTGCCTGGAGTGTACTGGGACAGGGTCCCTACGAGCAGTACTTC
-	TRBV28	TRBJ2-7	TRBD1	CASSRRDRNYEQYF	TGTGCCAGCAGTCGCCGGGACAGAAACTACGAGCAGTACTTC
few	TRBV20-1	TRBJ1-1	-	CSASSGGWEAFF	TGCAGTGCTAGTTCCGGGGGTTGGGAAGCTTTCTTT
-	TRBV18	TRBJ1-1	TRBD1	CASSPRTGDEAFF	TGTGCCAGCTCACCGAGGACAGGGGATGAAGCTTTCTTT
once	TRBV4-3	TRBJ2-1	-	CASSLTVPTYNEQFF	TGCGCCAGCAGCCTAACAGTACCCACCTACAATGAGCAGTTCTTC
-	TRBV27	TRBJ1-1	TRBD1	CASSLKMDRGSTEAFF	TGTGCCAGCAGTTTGAAAATGGACAGGGGTAGCACTGAAGCTTTCTTT
-	TRBV7-8	TRBJ2-7	TRBD2	CASSRAGDGYEQYF	TGTGCCAGCAGCCGAGCGGGAGACGGGTACGAGCAGTACTTC
-	TRBV5-1	TRBJ2-5	TRBD1	CASSLAPTGAGETQYF	TGCGCCAGCAGCTTGGCGCCTACAGGGGCCGGAGAGACCCAGTACTTC
-	TRBV28	TRBJ2-7	TRBD1	CASRTTGIGSYEQYF	TGTGCCAGCAGGACGACAGGGATTGGGTCCTACGAGCAGTACTTC
once	TRBV30	TRBJ2-7	-	CAWSVQPGHRAYEQYF	TGTGCCTGGAGTGTACAACCGGGACATAGAGCCTACGAGCAGTACTTC
-	TRBV5-1	TRBJ2-3	TRBD2	CASSTGLAGARTDTQYF	TGCGCCAGCAGCACGGGACTAGCGGGGGCCCGCACAGATACGCAGTATTTT
few	TRBV19	TRBJ2-7	TRBD2	CASSSAPSGGSIRGEQYF	TGTGCCAGTAGTTCGGCGCCTAGCGGGGGATCAATCCGGGGCGAGCAGTACTTC
-	TRBV7-9	TRBJ1-2	-	CASYRGGRETYGYTF	TGTGCCAGCTATAGGGGAGGAAGGGAGACCTATGGCTACACCTTC
-	TRBV15	TRBJ2-7	TRBD2	CATSRERSSGRSNEQYF	TGTGCCACCAGCAGAGAAAGATCTAGCGGCCGTTCGAACGAGCAGTACTTC
-	TRBV21-1	TRBJ1-5	-	CASSKLDLLQGPYSNQPQHF	TGTGCCAGCAGCAAATTGGACCTATTACAGGGTCCCTATAGCAATCAGCCCCAGCATTTT
-	TRBV7-2	TRBJ2-1	TRBD1	CASSLAPSRDSYEYNEQFF	TGTGCCAGCAGCTTAGCGCCCTCCCGGGACAGCTACGAATACAATGAGCAGTTCTTC
-	TRBV4-1	TRBJ1-3	-	CASSQASLEGNTIYF	TGCGCCAGCAGCCAAGCGTCGTTGGAGGGAAACACCATATATTTT
-	TRBV5-1	TRBJ2-3	TRBD2	CASSLQGTSGIRDTQYF	TGCGCCAGCAGCTTGCAAGGGACTAGCGGGATCCGAGATACGCAGTATTTT
-	TRBV27	TRBJ2-7	TRBD1	CASGEGQGYPYEQYF	TGTGCCAGCGGGGAAGGACAGGGCTACCCCTACGAGCAGTACTTC
-	TRBV19	TRBJ2-7	-	CASSPASAEQYF	TGTGCCAGTAGTCCGGCTAGTGCCGAGCAGTACTTC
-	TRBV18	TRBJ1-5	-	CASSPTSILSQPQHF	TGTGCCAGCTCACCAACTTCTATTTTAAGTCAGCCCCAGCATTTT
-	TRBV19	TRBJ2-1	TRBD2	CASSGSTSGGAYNEQFF	TGTGCCAGTAGTGGTTCAACTAGCGGGGGGGCCTACAATGAGCAGTTCTTC
-	TRBV4-1	TRBJ1-2	-	CASSAPVRGGDYGYTF	TGCGCCAGCAGCGCTCCGGTGCGGGGGGGCGACTATGGCTACACCTTC
-	TRBV5-1	TRBJ2-7	TRBD2	CASSLGGRGLYYEQYF	TGCGCCAGCAGCTTGGGGGGAAGGGGACTATACTACGAGCAGTACTTC
once	TRBV5-1	TRBJ1-3	TRBD1	CASSWGQRGNTIYF	TGCGCCAGCAGCTGGGGACAGAGGGGAAACACCATATATTTT
-	TRBV15	TRBJ1-2	TRBD1	CATSPRTGSFYGYTF	TGTGCCACCAGCCCCCGGACAGGGTCCTTTTATGGCTACACCTTC
-	TRBV5-3	TRBJ1-6	TRBD1	CARRLDRGRARTLYNSPLHF	TGTGCCAGAAGGTTGGACAGGGGTCGGGCCCGAACGCTTTATAATTCACCCCTCCACTTT
-	TRBV10-3	TRBJ1-4	-	CAIGADRAREKLFF	TGTGCCATCGGGGCGGATCGAGCTAGGGAAAAACTGTTTTTT
-	TRBV6-2/TRBV6-3	TRBJ2-3	TRBD2	CASSYSSLAGGLDTQYF	TGTGCCAGCAGTTACTCGAGCTTGGCGGGGGGGCTTGATACGCAGTATTTT
-	TRBV18	TRBJ2-6	-	CASSRLGDGDSGANVLTF	TGTGCCAGCTCGCGTCTAGGGGATGGAGACTCTGGGGCCAACGTCCTGACTTTC
-	TRBV4-2	TRBJ1-6	TRBD1	CASSLTSGQGIDQGPLHF	TGTGCCAGCAGCCTCACGTCTGGACAGGGTATTGATCAGGGCCCCCTCCACTTT
-	TRBV18	TRBJ2-5	TRBD2	CASSPLSSGGTQETQYF	TGTGCCAGCTCACCACTGTCCAGCGGGGGGACCCAAGAGACCCAGTACTTC
-	TRBV7-8	TRBJ1-1	-	CASSPPSAGMNTEAFF	TGTGCCAGCAGCCCACCTTCGGCAGGGATGAACACTGAAGCTTTCTTT
-	TRBV7-9	TRBJ1-3	-	CASSLAMGVSGNTIYF	TGTGCCAGCAGCTTAGCGATGGGAGTCTCTGGAAACACCATATATTTT
-	TRBV24-1	TRBJ2-4	-	CATSDSGQSRVQYF	TGTGCCACCAGTGATTCCGGACAGAGTCGGGTTCAGTACTTC
once	TRBV3-1/TRBV3-2	TRBJ2-5	TRBD2	CASSLLAGAGETQYF	TGTGCCAGCAGCCTGTTAGCGGGGGCAGGGGAGACCCAGTACTTC
-	TRBV7-2	TRBJ2-1	TRBD2	CASSSSLAGVGEQFF	TGTGCCAGCAGCTCCTCGCTAGCGGGGGTAGGTGAGCAGTTCTTC
-	TRBV19	TRBJ1-4	TRBD1	CASSTGQGPGEKLFF	TGTGCCAGTAGTACGGGACAGGGCCCGGGTGAAAAACTGTTTTTT
-	TRBV6-2/TRBV6-3	TRBJ1-3	-	CASSYSSMGNTIYF	TGTGCCAGCAGTTACTCGAGTATGGGAAACACCATATATTTT
-	TRBV5-6	TRBJ1-2	TRBD1	CASSLEPGTGGYGYTF	TGTGCCAGCAGCTTGGAACCCGGGACAGGGGGTTATGGCTACACCTTC
-	TRBV19	TRBJ1-2	-	CASSDPGGPLNYGYTF	TGTGCCAGTAGTGACCCGGGGGGGCCACTGAACTATGGCTACACCTTC
-	TRBV2	TRBJ2-1	-	CASRKEVRSGYNEQFF	TGTGCCAGCAGAAAAGAAGTAAGATCAGGCTACAATGAGCAGTTCTTC
-	TRBV5-1	TRBJ1-1	TRBD1	CASAAGQGYSSEAFF	TGCGCCAGCGCCGCCGGACAGGGGTATTCATCTGAAGCTTTCTTT
once	TRBV12-3/TRBV12-4	TRBJ1-1	-	CASSYGLNTEAFF	TGTGCCAGCAGTTATGGCCTGAACACTGAAGCTTTCTTT
-	TRBV25-1	TRBJ2-7	-	CASSRVPYEQYF	TGTGCCAGCAGCAGGGTTCCCTACGAGCAGTACTTC
few	TRBV28	TRBJ2-7	TRBD1	CASSPGAWDRGTYEQYF	TGTGCCAGCAGCCCAGGGGCGTGGGACAGGGGTACCTACGAGCAGTACTTC
-	TRBV7-2	TRBJ1-2	-	CASSLGRVNYGYTF	TGTGCCAGCAGCTTGGGGAGAGTGAACTATGGCTACACCTTC